The rows below give T cell receptor beta chains drawn from one sample of a study of human T cells and chemical hapten exposure. TCRdb re-derived calls from the RACE reads in MiXCR, one entry per CDR3 protein. This table has about 120,000 distinct CDR3 sequences, about 13% appearing once. The source material was whole blood, sampled in connection with sensitization to the hapten diphenylcyclopropenone (DPC). These receptors all stem from a man younger than 35 with alopecia areata. Some clones in this sample may be carry-over from other donors' samples. Each CDR3 is given with its conserved first and last residue. The order of the fields is clone size, D gene, V gene, J gene, CDR3 protein, CDR3 DNA. The D gene is left open where the match is weak. The listing skips clone size in some rows; elsewhere it reads once, few, many or a size class.

clone_size: .
d_call: TRBD1
v_call: TRBV6-4
j_call: TRBJ2-2
cdr3_aa: CASSRTGENTGELFF
cdr3_nt: TGTGCCAGCAGTAGGACAGGGGAGAACACCGGGGAGCTGTTTTTT

clone_size: .
d_call: .
v_call: TRBV7-9
j_call: TRBJ1-1
cdr3_aa: CASSLDYGQLTEAFF
cdr3_nt: TGTGCCAGCAGCCTGGACTATGGACAGCTCACTGAAGCTTTCTTT

clone_size: .
d_call: .
v_call: TRBV7-2
j_call: TRBJ2-7
cdr3_aa: CASSAAPTGPTASSYEQYF
cdr3_nt: TGTGCCAGCAGCGCCGCACCGACAGGCCCGACCGCGTCATCCTACGAGCAGTACTTC

clone_size: few
d_call: TRBD2
v_call: TRBV9
j_call: TRBJ2-7
cdr3_aa: CASSVGAGGPYEQYF
cdr3_nt: TGTGCCAGCAGCGTAGGGGCGGGGGGACCCTACGAGCAGTACTTC

clone_size: .
d_call: .
v_call: TRBV18
j_call: TRBJ2-2
cdr3_aa: CASSPRDYTGELFF
cdr3_nt: TGTGCCAGCTCACCACGGGATTACACCGGGGAGCTGTTTTTT

clone_size: few
d_call: .
v_call: TRBV6-2/TRBV6-3
j_call: TRBJ2-2
cdr3_aa: CASSYTSIANTGELFF
cdr3_nt: TGTGCCAGCAGTTACACCTCAATCGCGAACACCGGGGAGCTGTTTTTT

clone_size: many
d_call: .
v_call: TRBV19
j_call: TRBJ2-3
cdr3_aa: CASSSRTTDTQYF
cdr3_nt: TGTGCCAGTAGTTCCAGGACCACAGATACGCAGTATTTT

clone_size: many
d_call: .
v_call: TRBV11-2
j_call: TRBJ1-1
cdr3_aa: CASSPLQTAMNTEAFF
cdr3_nt: TGTGCCAGCAGCCCCCTCCAGACAGCCATGAACACTGAAGCTTTCTTT

clone_size: few
d_call: TRBD1
v_call: TRBV7-3
j_call: TRBJ2-5
cdr3_aa: CASSLHTRGTYETQYF
cdr3_nt: TGTGCCAGCAGCCTACATACCAGGGGGACCTATGAGACCCAGTACTTC

clone_size: few
d_call: .
v_call: TRBV18
j_call: TRBJ1-2
cdr3_aa: CASSAGSRYGYTF
cdr3_nt: TGTGCCAGCTCGGCGGGCTCCCGCTATGGCTACACCTTC

clone_size: .
d_call: .
v_call: TRBV10-3
j_call: TRBJ2-3
cdr3_aa: CAIGPGAGHGDTQYF
cdr3_nt: TGTGCCATCGGGCCAGGGGCAGGACACGGAGATACGCAGTATTTT

clone_size: .
d_call: TRBD2
v_call: TRBV5-1
j_call: TRBJ2-1
cdr3_aa: CASSLRTSGAYNEQFF
cdr3_nt: TGCGCCAGCAGCTTGAGGACTAGCGGGGCCTACAATGAGCAGTTCTTC

clone_size: few
d_call: .
v_call: TRBV12-3/TRBV12-4
j_call: TRBJ2-2
cdr3_aa: CASSSPGTGATGELFF
cdr3_nt: TGTGCCAGCAGTTCACCCGGGACTGGCGCAACCGGGGAGCTGTTTTTT

clone_size: .
d_call: .
v_call: TRBV4-3
j_call: TRBJ1-2
cdr3_aa: CASSLETRQIDGYTF
cdr3_nt: TGCGCCAGCAGCCTTGAAACCAGACAGATAGATGGCTACACCTTC

clone_size: few
d_call: .
v_call: TRBV5-1
j_call: TRBJ2-5
cdr3_aa: CASSPGRNQETQYF
cdr3_nt: TGCGCCAGCAGCCCCGGACGAAACCAAGAGACCCAGTACTTC

clone_size: few
d_call: TRBD1
v_call: TRBV5-1
j_call: TRBJ2-7
cdr3_aa: CASSSWGTGSYEQYF
cdr3_nt: TGCGCCAGCAGCTCTTGGGGGACAGGGAGCTACGAGCAGTACTTC

clone_size: .
d_call: TRBD2
v_call: TRBV7-3
j_call: TRBJ2-1
cdr3_aa: CASSKGLAAYNEQFF
cdr3_nt: TGTGCCAGCAGCAAAGGACTAGCGGCTTACAATGAGCAGTTCTTC

clone_size: .
d_call: .
v_call: TRBV5-1
j_call: TRBJ1-1
cdr3_aa: CASSLAAGYNTEAFF
cdr3_nt: TGCGCCAGCAGCTTGGCGGCGGGGTATAACACTGAAGCTTTCTTT

clone_size: few
d_call: TRBD1
v_call: TRBV7-7
j_call: TRBJ1-1
cdr3_aa: CASSRDSFTEAFF
cdr3_nt: TGTGCCAGCAGCCGGGACAGCTTTACTGAAGCTTTCTTT

clone_size: many
d_call: TRBD1
v_call: TRBV9
j_call: TRBJ2-7
cdr3_aa: CASSGPDREHEQYF
cdr3_nt: TGTGCCAGCAGCGGACCGGACAGGGAGCACGAGCAGTACTTC

clone_size: .
d_call: TRBD1
v_call: TRBV7-2
j_call: TRBJ1-1
cdr3_aa: CASSLARTGWAAFF
cdr3_nt: TGTGCCAGCAGCTTAGCGCGGACAGGGTGGGCGGCTTTCTTT

clone_size: .
d_call: .
v_call: TRBV11-2
j_call: TRBJ2-1
cdr3_aa: CASSPPSGPVDNEQFF
cdr3_nt: TGTGCCAGCAGCCCGCCCTCAGGTCCGGTCGACAATGAGCAGTTCTTC

clone_size: .
d_call: TRBD1
v_call: TRBV15
j_call: TRBJ2-2
cdr3_aa: CATSRAGQTTGELFF
cdr3_nt: TGTGCCACCAGCAGAGCGGGACAGACCACCGGGGAGCTGTTTTTT

clone_size: many
d_call: TRBD2
v_call: TRBV3-1
j_call: TRBJ2-1
cdr3_aa: CASSPRGAVPFF
cdr3_nt: TGTGCCAGCAGCCCGCGGGGGGCCGTTCCGTTCTTC

clone_size: few
d_call: .
v_call: TRBV6-2/TRBV6-3
j_call: TRBJ1-1
cdr3_aa: CASTGGPNTEAFF
cdr3_nt: TGTGCCAGCACGGGGGGCCCTAACACTGAAGCTTTCTTT

clone_size: few
d_call: .
v_call: TRBV4-1
j_call: TRBJ2-1
cdr3_aa: CASSQAGVPPYNEQFF
cdr3_nt: TGCGCCAGCAGCCAAGCCGGAGTACCCCCCTACAATGAGCAGTTCTTC

clone_size: few
d_call: .
v_call: TRBV7-9
j_call: TRBJ1-1
cdr3_aa: CASSLDGLGEAFF
cdr3_nt: TGTGCCAGCAGCTTAGACGGATTAGGTGAAGCTTTCTTT

clone_size: many
d_call: TRBD1
v_call: TRBV18
j_call: TRBJ1-1
cdr3_aa: CASSRTGEYTEAFF
cdr3_nt: TGTGCCAGCTCTAGGACAGGGGAGTACACTGAAGCTTTCTTT